The T cell receptor beta chain under discussion was sequenced for a study of T cells in narcolepsy. This table comes from immunoSEQ multiplex PCR, and its TCRdb copy is limited to in-frame clones, with some not included. The sample yields approximately 30,000 clones, around 78% seen once. This TCR was recovered from a human donor with narcolepsy. Sequenced: CD45RA- memory CD4+ T cells from PBMCs.

The CDR3 reads CASSLALGYRWTEAFF. CDR3 bases: TGTGCCAGCAGCTTAGCGCTTGGGTATCGGTGGACTGAAGCTTTCTTT. This sequence joins TRBV7-8 and TRBJ1-1; D gene ambiguous. The CDR3 length is 16 residues. Germline V gene lookup returns CDR1 SGHVS and CDR2 FQNEAQ. The V gene lost 0 bases and the J gene lost 5 bases, with 16 bases spanning the gap.